There are a few counts of the clone carrying this T cell receptor beta chain. These data originate in a study of early T cells in non-severe SARS-CoV-2 infection. TCRdb reanalysed the 5' RACE reads using MiXCR and keeps one entry per CDR3 protein. The data contain about 72,000 distinct CDR3 sequences, less than 9.5% of them seen just once; the ten biggest clones take up roughly 3.2%. Trimming took off 6 bases at V and 3 bases at J, with 14 bases between the two ends. Germline V CDR1 and CDR2: SNHLY, FYNNEI. The CDR3 is made up of 15 amino acids. This chain links TRBV2 with TRBJ1-4; no firm D call. This clonotype originated in an adult who was a healthcare worker with PCR-confirmed SARS-CoV-2 infection or an uninfected control (not recorded which). Sequenced sample: whole blood. DNA of the CDR3: TGTGCCAGCAGCACACCCCGGGTGGCTAATGAAAAACTGTTTTTT. It codes for CASSTPRVANEKLFF.